One and the same sample provided the 30 T cell receptor beta chains below, sequenced in a study of T cell changes during pregnancy in multiple sclerosis (dated by TCRdb to between 2018 and 2021). Library method: the immunoSEQ multiplex PCR assay. The table was pulled from immuneACCESS by TCRdb, which kept in-frame rearrangements only. Such tables lose some clones; where checked, under half of the loss comes from unresolved V genes, and the rest has no known cause. In all, the sample holds 25,000 to 35,000 clones, and 75% to 90% of those were seen once. Of the sample, approximately 0.77% falls within the top ten clones. The sample in question was CD4+ T cells from peripheral blood mononuclear cells, obtained in the second trimester of pregnancy. These receptors originate from a female donor with multiple sclerosis, enrolled in a pregnancy study.

The chain links TRBV7-3 to TRBJ2-3, with 7 bases lining up with TRBD2. Germline V gene sequence: CDR1 SGHTA, CDR2 FQGTGA. Trimming removed 2 bases from V and 3 bases from J; junction bases left unmatched: 5. CDR3 size: 15 residues. CDR3 in DNA: TGTGCCAGCAGCTTAGGACTAGACGGGACAGATACGCAGTATTTT. Translation gives CASSLGLDGTDTQYF.

The chain is built from TRBV9 and TRBJ1-2; 8 bases are a match to TRBD1. V gave up 7 bases and J gave up 3 bases; unmatched junction bases: 5. Germline values: CDR1 SGDLS, CDR2 YYNGEE. The CDR3 runs to 13 residues. CDR3: CASFSDRDYGYTF. CDR3 DNA: TGTGCCAGCTTTTCGGACAGGGACTATGGCTACACCTTC.

CDR3 residues: CASSSGTGVSSYNSPLHF. DNA of the CDR3: TGTGCCAGCAGCTCTGGGACAGGGGTGAGCTCCTATAATTCACCCCTCCACTTT. The gene calls are TRBV7-8 and TRBJ1-6; 10 bases fit TRBD1. V trimming: 4 bases; J trimming: 0 bases; junction bases outside the gene matches: 6. This CDR3 comprises 18 residues. Germline V gives CDR1 SGHVS, CDR2 FQNEAQ.

The rearrangement joins TRBV28 to TRBJ2-7; 7 bases map to TRBD2. The CDR3 has 12 residues. Trimming cost V 3 bases and J 4 bases; bases outside gene matches: 0. Germline assignment: CDR1 MDHEN and CDR2 SYDVKM. CDR3 sequence: CASSLGGYEQYF. In nucleotides, the CDR3 is TGTGCCAGCAGTTTGGGGGGGTACGAGCAGTACTTC.

The J gene is TRBJ1-2, the V gene TRBV7-9; TRBD1 matches 7 bases. V lost 2 bases and J lost 8; bases outside the gene matches: 14. This CDR3 has 16 residues. Germline V gene data show CDR1 as SEHNR and CDR2 as FQNEAQ (reference sequence). CDR3 bases: TGTGCCAGCAGCTTATTGAGTGGACAGGTGTTAGGAGGCTACACCTTC. Translation: CASSLLSGQVLGGYTF. The complete variable domain, with remaining parts taken from reference TRBV7-9 and TRBJ1-2, reads DTGVSQNPRHKITKRGQNVTFRCDPISEHNRLYWYRQTLGQGPEFLTYFQNEAQLEKSRLLSDRFSAERPKGSFSTLEIQRTEQGDSAMYLCASSLLSGQVLGGYTFGSGTRLTVV.

V and J are TRBV5-6 and TRBJ2-2; 10 bases are shared with TRBD2. Germline V gene sequence: CDR1 SGHDT, CDR2 YYEEEE. The CDR3 consists of 15 residues. J gave up 6 bases and V 2 bases, and 4 bases lay outside the gene matches. The CDR3 spells CASSFRAGGPGELFF. In DNA form, the CDR3 reads TGTGCCAGCAGCTTTCGAGCGGGGGGGCCCGGGGAGCTGTTTTTT.

This clone appeared a single time. This chain connects TRBV4-3 to TRBJ1-1; D gene uncertain. The CDR3 length is 14 residues. CDR1 LGHNA and CDR2 YSLEER come from the germline V gene. V was shortened by 0 bases and J by 9 bases, with 14 bases between the two germline ends. The DNA for the CDR3 is TGCGCCAGCAGCCAAGAGATGGTAGAGGGTAAAGCTTTCTTT. This codes for CASSQEMVEGKAFF.

This clone was recorded once. The chain is built from TRBV5-1 and TRBJ1-3; D gene uncertain. Germline loops: CDR1 SGHRS, CDR2 YFSETQ. CDR3 length: 16 residues. Deletions cut 0 bases from V and 0 bases from J, with 10 bases between. CDR3 bases: TGCGCCAGCAGCTTGGGTCTATTCTACTCTGGAAACACCATATATTTT. Amino acids: CASSLGLFYSGNTIYF.

V gene TRBV20-1 combines with J gene TRBJ1-2; no firm D call. Germline CDR1 is DFQATT and CDR2 is SNEGSKA (reference sequence). Trimming stripped 3 bases from V and 8 bases from J, with 10 bases between. This CDR3 has 11 amino acids. CDR3 sequence reads: CSARPEAGYTF. The CDR3 coding sequence is TGCAGTGCTAGGCCGGAGGCGGGCTACACCTTC.

This clone has a handful of counts. The chain joins TRBV10-3 to TRBJ2-1; 8 bases match TRBD2. The germline gives CDR1 ENHRY, CDR2 SYGVKD. Trimming at V came to 2 bases and at J to 3 bases, leaving 3 bases not matched to a gene. The CDR3 consists of 15 residues. CDR3 coding DNA: TGTGCCATCAGTGAGCCGGGGGGGCACTACAATGAGCAGTTCTTC. Translated: CAISEPGGHYNEQFF.

This sequence joins TRBV5-1 and TRBJ2-1; 7 bases are a match to TRBD2. The length of the CDR3 is 16 residues. V trimming: 0 bases; J trimming: 4 bases; junction bases outside the gene matches: 7. CDR1 and CDR2 (germline): SGHRS, YFSETQ. The CDR3, as DNA: TGCGCCAGCAGCTTGGAACGGGACTATCGGTACAATGAGCAGTTCTTC. This codes for CASSLERDYRYNEQFF.

The rearrangement joins TRBV9 to TRBJ2-5, with D perhaps matching TRBD1 (5 bases). Germline assignment: CDR1 SGDLS and CDR2 YYNGEE. Between the trimmed V and J ends, which lost 7 bases and 1 base, there was a span of 14 bases. This CDR3 has 14 residues. CDR3 amino acids: CASQKQGIQETQYF. CDR3 bases: TGTGCCAGCCAGAAGCAGGGTATCCAAGAGACCCAGTACTTC.

V gene TRBV29-1 combines with J gene TRBJ1-2, with D perhaps TRBD1 (5 bases). CDR1 and CDR2 from the germline V gene are SQVTM and ANQGSEA. The CDR3 extends over 13 amino acids. The V and J ends lost 7 bases and 3 bases respectively, with 15 bases between them. CDR3 residues: CSARPGGDYGYTF. Here the CDR3 DNA reads TGCAGCGCCCGACCCGGGGGGGACTATGGCTACACCTTC.

The chain combines TRBV7-3 with TRBJ1-2; TRBD1 is a possible D gene (5 bases). The V and J ends lost 3 bases and 4 bases respectively, with 15 bases between them. The CDR3 extends over 15 amino acids. Germline V gene sequence: CDR1 SGHTA, CDR2 FQGTGA. CDR3 in DNA: TGTGCCAGCAGCTTCGGGGGGGACCTGGGCTATGGCTACACCTTC. This encodes CASSFGGDLGYGYTF. Together with reference TRBV7-3 and TRBJ1-2, the CDR3 gives the full variable domain: GAGVSQTPSNKVTEKGKYVELRCDPISGHTALYWYRQSLGQGPEFLIYFQGTGAADDSGLPNDRFFAVRPEGSVSTLKIQRTERGDSAVYLCASSFGGDLGYGYTFGSGTRLTVV.

This chain joins TRBV18 and TRBJ2-1; D unclear. The V and J ends lost 4 bases and 4 bases respectively, with 14 bases between them. The CDR3 runs 15 residues. The germline CDR1 and CDR2 sequences are KGHSH and LQKENI. CDR3 sequence reads: CASSLDQTGYNEQFF. In nucleotides, the CDR3 is TGTGCCAGCTCACTCGACCAGACTGGTTACAATGAGCAGTTCTTC.

The chain couples TRBV18 to TRBJ1-1; TRBD1 is a possible D gene (6 bases). The CDR3 spans 15 residues. From germline, CDR1 is KGHSH and CDR2 LQKENI. V lost 3 bases to trimming and J lost 6 bases, with 17 bases between them. CDR3 bases: TGTGCCAGCTCACCGGACAGATACGTATCTGCTGAAGCTTTCTTT. Its protein is CASSPDRYVSAEAFF.

The chain carries TRBV12-5 and TRBJ1-2; the match to TRBD1 covers 7 bases. Unmatched junction bases numbered 13, after V lost 2 bases and J lost 13 bases. Germline V CDR1 and CDR2: LGHNT, FRNRAP. The CDR3 is made up of 14 amino acids. In nucleotides, the CDR3 is TGTGCTAGTGGTTTGAGGTCTGACAGGGACCGAGCCACCTTC. Protein product: CASGLRSDRDRATF. The variable domain in full, completed from reference TRBV12-5 and TRBJ1-2, reads DARVTQTPRHKVTEMGQEVTMRCQPILGHNTVFWYRQTMMQGLELLAYFRNRAPLDDSGMPKDRFSAEMPDATLATLKIQPSEPRDSAVYFCASGLRSDRDRATFGSGTRLTVV.

This clone was detected a few times. The chain couples TRBV30 to TRBJ2-7, with 8 nucleotides matching TRBD1. The length of the CDR3 is 13 residues. The germline gives CDR1 GTSNPN, CDR2 SVGIG (reference sequence). Trimming took 2 bases from V and 6 from J; bases not matched to a gene: 6. The CDR3 protein is CAWSYTGGSEQYF. CDR3 in DNA: TGTGCCTGGAGTTACACAGGGGGAAGCGAGCAGTACTTC.

This sequence joins TRBV6-5 and TRBJ1-2, with 7 bases matching TRBD1. Germline values: CDR1 MNHEY, CDR2 SVGAGI. This CDR3 has 15 amino acids. The trim removed 0 bases at V and 8 bases at J, leaving 9 bases unmatched. The CDR3 DNA sequence: TGTGCCAGCAGTTACTCCGGGACAGCGCTAACGGGCTACACCTTC. The encoded protein is CASSYSGTALTGYTF.

The V and J genes are TRBV9 and TRBJ1-5, with 7 bases matching TRBD1. CDR3 length: 15 residues. Unmatched junction bases numbered 14, after V lost 4 bases and J lost 10 bases. The germline CDR1 and CDR2 sequences are SGDLS and YYNGEE. The CDR3 spells CASSSGQVGVAPQHF. Written as DNA, the CDR3 is TGTGCCAGCAGCTCTGGACAGGTAGGCGTCGCACCCCAGCATTTT.

The CDR3 bases are TGTGCCAGCAGTGTACGTGGCGGGGGGGCTGATGAGCAGTTCTTC. Translation: CASSVRGGGADEQFF. This sequence joins TRBV6-4 and TRBJ2-1; 9 bases map to TRBD2. The germline CDR1 and CDR2 sequences are MRHNA and SNTAGT. Losses at the gene ends were 4 bases for V and 8 bases for J; bases not matched to a gene: 9. The CDR3 is 15 amino acids.

This clone was recorded only once. The chain has TRBV9 and TRBJ1-3, with a possible D match to TRBD1 (5 bases). Trimming shortened V by 3 bases and J by 0 bases, and 10 bases separated the two germline ends. The germline gives CDR1 SGDLS, CDR2 YYNGEE. This CDR3 is 15 amino acids long. CDR3 DNA sequence: TGTGCCAGCAGCGAGACAGTCAGCTCTGGAAACACCATATATTTT. Protein product: CASSETVSSGNTIYF.

The chain recombines TRBV19 with TRBJ2-1; maybe TRBD2 (8 bases). Germline V gene data show CDR1 as LNHDA and CDR2 as SQIVND (reference sequence). Trimming removed 7 bases at V and 10 bases at J, with 20 bases between. This CDR3 has 14 residues. The CDR3 DNA reads as TGTGCCAGTACCGATCGGGAGGGGGCAAAAGAGCAGTTCTTC. This gives the protein CASTDREGAKEQFF.

The CDR3: CASSLYKSEKLFF. The DNA of the CDR3 is TGTGCCAGCAGCTTGTATAAGAGTGAAAAACTGTTTTTT. The J gene is TRBJ1-4, the V gene TRBV5-4; D unclear. This CDR3 region has 13 residues. Germline values: CDR1 SGHNT, CDR2 YYREEE (reference sequence). Trimming took 1 base from V and 7 from J, leaving 8 bases between them.

V is TRBV4-1 and J is TRBJ1-1; the match to TRBD1 covers 7 bases. The CDR3 extends over 15 amino acids. Germline CDR1 is MGHRA and CDR2 is YSYEKL. Trimming cost V 2 bases and J 4 bases; bases outside gene matches: 7. The CDR3 DNA reads TGCGCCAGCAGCCAACCCGACAGGGCGGTCACTGAAGCTTTCTTT. It codes for CASSQPDRAVTEAFF.

The rearrangement links TRBV5-1 to TRBJ2-1; D unresolved. The CDR3 loop spans 14 amino acids. The V gene lost 4 bases and the J gene lost 0 bases, with 8 bases spanning the gap. CDR1 and CDR2 (germline): SGHRS, YFSETQ. The CDR3 sequence: CASSAESSYNEQFF. CDR3 coding DNA: TGCGCCAGCAGCGCGGAGAGCTCCTACAATGAGCAGTTCTTC.

The chain has TRBV6-5 and TRBJ1-2; TRBD1 agrees at 8 bases. The CDR3 has 15 residues. V was clipped by 0 bases and J by 4 bases; unmatched bases: 4. The germline V gene encodes CDR1 MNHEY and CDR2 SVGAGI. The DNA for the CDR3 is TGTGCCAGCAGTTACTCGACGGGACAGGCCTATGGCTACACCTTC. Encoded protein: CASSYSTGQAYGYTF.

This chain uses TRBV5-5 with TRBJ1-6; TRBD1 agrees at 8 bases. The CDR3 has 14 amino acids. Germline V gene lookup returns CDR1 SGHKS and CDR2 YYEKEE (reference sequence). Trimming cost V 3 bases and J 8 bases; bases outside gene matches: 4. The CDR3 is CASSSQGADSPLHF. The CDR3 DNA reads as TGTGCCAGCAGCTCTCAGGGGGCTGATTCACCCCTCCACTTT.

The V call is TRBV7-8, the J call TRBJ1-1; D not certain. The CDR3 loop spans 13 amino acids. CDR1 is SGHVS, CDR2 FQNEAQ, per germline. V lost 6 bases and J lost 3, with 11 bases in between. The CDR3, as DNA: TGTGCCAGCAGTCAAAATACGGACACTGAAGCTTTCTTT. Encoded protein: CASSQNTDTEAFF.

The chain couples TRBV10-1 to TRBJ2-2; D gene uncertain. Trimming took off 3 bases at V and 0 bases at J, with 8 bases between the two ends. Germline V gene sequence: CDR1 WNHNN, CDR2 SYGVQD (reference sequence). The CDR3 is 15 amino acids. The CDR3 region has the DNA TGCGCCAGCAGTGATTCGAGATCGAACACCGGGGAGCTGTTTTTT. Protein: CASSDSRSNTGELFF.